This is a list of T cell receptor beta chains from one sample in a study of T cell changes during pregnancy in multiple sclerosis. Sequencing was performed with immunoSEQ multiplex PCR; in TCRdb, only in-frame clones are kept and a portion is missing. The sample lists about 130,000 clones, roughly 96% occurring once. Material: peripheral blood, obtained after pregnancy. Receptors were obtained from a female donor with multiple sclerosis, enrolled in a pregnancy study. The CDR3 runs from the conserved cysteine through the conserved F or W. D genes are given only for firm matches. Where a row states a size, it is once, few, many or the class of an expanded clone; other rows omit it.

D gene	J gene	clone size	CDR3 length	V gene	CDR3 protein	CDR3 DNA
TRBD1	TRBJ2-7	.	13	TRBV19	CASRDRGAYEQYF	TGTGCCAGTCGGGACAGGGGGGCCTACGAGCAGTACTTC
.	TRBJ2-1	.	11	TRBV5-6	CASSLYNEQFF	TGTGCCAGCAGCCTTTACAATGAGCAGTTCTTC
TRBD2	TRBJ2-1	.	15	TRBV6-5	CASSRLAGVGNEQFF	TGTGCCAGCAGCCGCCTAGCGGGAGTGGGCAATGAGCAGTTCTTC
TRBD2	TRBJ2-1	.	15	TRBV6-6	CASSRGLAGYNEQFF	TGTGCCAGCAGCCGGGGACTAGCGGGGTACAATGAGCAGTTCTTC
TRBD2	TRBJ2-2	.	15	TRBV27	CASSISSGNTGELFF	TGTGCCAGCAGTATTTCTAGCGGGAACACCGGGGAGCTGTTTTTT
.	TRBJ2-1	.	15	TRBV5-6	CASSLGTDSHNEQFF	TGTGCCAGCAGCTTGGGAACGGACTCACACAATGAGCAGTTCTTC
.	TRBJ2-1	.	18	TRBV7-8	CASSSRSLAQSDYNEQFF	TGTGCCAGCAGCTCAAGATCCCTAGCGCAATCAGACTACAATGAGCAGTTCTTC
TRBD1	TRBJ2-7	.	15	TRBV27	CASSFWTGYPYEQYF	TGTGCCAGCAGTTTCTGGACAGGGTATCCCTACGAGCAGTACTTC
.	TRBJ1-5	few	15	TRBV6-6	CASNEIRGSNQPQHF	TGTGCCAGCAATGAGATCCGGGGGAGCAATCAGCCCCAGCATTTT
TRBD2	TRBJ2-1	.	15	TRBV27	CASSRLSGRPVEQFF	TGTGCCAGCAGTCGGCTTAGCGGGAGGCCCGTTGAGCAGTTCTTC
TRBD1	TRBJ2-7	once	16	TRBV15	CATSRGGGQGAYEQYF	TGTGCCACCAGCAGAGGAGGTGGGCAGGGGGCCTACGAGCAGTACTTC
.	TRBJ1-2	.	15	TRBV28	CASSSGGGEPYGYTF	TGTGCCAGCAGCTCGGGGGGGGGCGAACCCTATGGCTACACCTTC
.	TRBJ1-5	.	17	TRBV28	CASLTVALRGAGQPQHF	TGTGCCAGTCTTACAGTAGCCTTACGGGGGGCTGGGCAGCCCCAGCATTTT
TRBD2	TRBJ2-7	.	15	TRBV6-5	CASSSLAGGPNEQYF	TGTGCCAGCAGTTCGCTAGCGGGAGGGCCCAACGAGCAGTACTTC
.	TRBJ2-7	once	15	TRBV27	CASSFLGAESREQYF	TGTGCCAGCAGTTTTTTGGGTGCGGAGTCCCGCGAGCAGTACTTC
TRBD1	TRBJ2-7	.	16	TRBV28	CASSLRDRFPLYEQYF	TGTGCCAGCAGTTTAAGGGACAGATTTCCGCTCTACGAGCAGTACTTC
.	TRBJ1-1	.	15	TRBV5-6	CASSFGDWGGTEAFF	TGTGCCAGCAGCTTTGGGGATTGGGGGGGCACTGAAGCTTTCTTT
TRBD2	TRBJ2-2	.	17	TRBV7-2	CASSLALLAGELGELFF	TGTGCCAGCAGCTTAGCGCTGCTAGCGGGAGAGCTCGGGGAGCTGTTTTTT
.	TRBJ2-5	.	16	TRBV9	CASSVAAGGLQETQYF	TGTGCCAGCAGCGTAGCGGCAGGGGGGTTACAAGAGACCCAGTACTTC
.	TRBJ1-2	.	12	TRBV10-3	CAISESTMSYTF	TGTGCCATCAGTGAGTCGACAATGAGTTACACCTTC
TRBD2	TRBJ2-1	.	16	TRBV29-1	CSVEGVAGANYNEQFF	TGCAGCGTTGAAGGAGTAGCGGGAGCGAACTACAATGAGCAGTTCTTC
TRBD2	TRBJ2-5	.	15	TRBV7-9	CASRDLAGGKETQYF	TGTGCCAGCAGGGACTTGGCGGGAGGAAAAGAGACCCAGTACTTC
TRBD1	TRBJ1-6	.	12	TRBV30	CALDRETSPLHF	TGTGCCTTGGACAGGGAGACTTCACCCCTCCACTTT
.	TRBJ2-1	.	16	TRBV15	CATSRLQGRANNEQFF	TGTGCCACCAGCAGATTACAGGGAAGGGCAAACAATGAGCAGTTCTTC
.	TRBJ1-5	.	16	TRBV21-1	CASSEGAAYSNQPQHF	TGTGCCAGCAGCGAGGGGGCGGCGTATAGCAATCAGCCCCAGCATTTT
.	TRBJ2-3	.	12	TRBV28	CASNVGRDTQYF	TGTGCCAGCAACGTAGGGAGGGATACGCAGTATTTT